Below, 11 T cell receptor beta chains from the same sample are listed, as sequenced in a study of cytomegalovirus exposure and HLA in healthy donors. Both 60 Vbeta primers and 13 Jbeta primers went into the PCR. Method: immunoSEQ multiplex PCR; TCRdb's copy keeps in-frame clones and lacks some. Of some 100,000 clones listed, about 81% are singletons. Sample: PBMCs. The receptors here all came from a man between 18 and 29 years old in good health and CMV-seronegative.

This clone occurred once. This chain joins TRBV14 and TRBJ2-2, with 7 bases matching TRBD1. Germline V gives CDR1 SGHDN, CDR2 FVKESK. Trimming took 3 bases from V and 6 from J; bases not matched to a gene: 10. This CDR3 is built from 16 residues. The CDR3 sequence is CASSHDRVQVAGELFF. CDR3 nucleotides: TGTGCCAGCAGCCACGACAGGGTTCAGGTTGCCGGGGAGCTGTTTTTT. The full variable domain, completed using reference TRBV14 and TRBJ2-2, is EAGVTQFPSHSVIEKGQTVTLRCDPISGHDNLYWYRRVMGKEIKFLLHFVKESKQDESGMPNNRFLAERTGGTYSTLKVQPAELEDSGVYFCASSHDRVQVAGELFFGEGSRLTVL.

The chain employs TRBV12-5 and TRBJ2-7; D possibly corresponds to TRBD2 (6 bases). Germline assignment: CDR1 LGHNT and CDR2 FRNRAP. The CDR3 loop spans 15 amino acids. V lost 0 bases to trimming and J lost 4 bases, with 13 bases between them. The CDR3 region has the DNA TGTGCTAGTGGTTTGGTAGGTAGCGGTAGGTACGAGCAGTACTTC. Amino acid sequence: CASGLVGSGRYEQYF.

This sequence joins TRBV2 and TRBJ2-5, with 7 bases matching TRBD2. Germline V gene sequence: CDR1 SNHLY, CDR2 FYNNEI. V shed 9 bases, J shed 4 bases, and the junction held 8 bases outside the gene matches. The CDR3 runs 13 residues. The CDR3 DNA sequence: TGTGCCAGTACAGCGGGATCCGCAGAGACCCAGTACTTC. It specifies CASTAGSAETQYF. Supplemented by reference TRBV2 and TRBJ2-5, the full variable domain reads EPEVTQTPSHQVTQMGQEVILRCVPISNHLYFYWYRQILGQKVEFLVSFYNNEISEKSEIFDDQFSVERPDGSNFTLKIRSTKLEDSAMYFCASTAGSAETQYFGPGTRLLVL.

The gene calls are TRBV5-4 and TRBJ2-7; D uncertain. Germline CDR1 and CDR2: SGHNT and YYREEE (reference sequence). This CDR3 comprises 13 residues. V was trimmed by 4 bases and J by 5 bases, leaving 13 bases between them. CDR3 DNA sequence: TGTGCCAGCAGCCCACTATACTCGGACGAGCAGTACTTC. It is translated as CASSPLYSDEQYF.

This clone has a single count. The genes are TRBV10-1 and TRBJ2-1; D gene unclear. V was pared by 0 bases and J by 8 bases, with 11 bases between. CDR1 is WNHNN and CDR2 is SYGVQD in the germline V gene (reference sequence). The CDR3 is 14 amino acids. The CDR3 here is CASSESASLDEQFF. The CDR3, as DNA: TGCGCCAGCAGTGAGTCGGCCTCCCTCGATGAGCAGTTCTTC.

The V call is TRBV5-6, the J call TRBJ2-7; TRBD2 is a possible D gene (5 bases). CDR3 length: 16 residues. Germline CDR1 reads SGHDT; CDR2 reads YYEEEE. Trimming took off 0 bases at V and 3 bases at J, with 16 bases between the two ends. The CDR3 loop reads CASSLGGEWRHYEQYF. The CDR3 DNA follows: TGTGCCAGCAGCTTGGGGGGAGAATGGCGTCACTACGAGCAGTACTTC.

V is TRBV2 and J is TRBJ2-1, with 9 bases identical to TRBD2. V shed 2 bases, J shed 2 bases, and the junction held 1 base outside the gene matches. CDR3 length: 15 residues. Germline CDR1 SNHLY, CDR2 FYNNEI. The CDR3 sequence is CASSESGRPYNEQFF. CDR3 nucleotides: TGTGCCAGCAGTGAAAGCGGGAGGCCCTACAATGAGCAGTTCTTC.

The chain is built from TRBV6-6 and TRBJ1-1; 7 nucleotides align to TRBD1. Per germline, CDR1 MNHNY and CDR2 SVGAGI (reference sequence). Trimming took 5 bases from V and 1 from J; bases not matched to a gene: 7. This CDR3 spans 15 amino acids. The CDR3 DNA reads TGTGCCAGCAGTCAAACAGGGGCAGGGAACACTGAAGCTTTCTTT. It codes for CASSQTGAGNTEAFF.

The chain employs TRBV30 and TRBJ2-5; 9 bases map to TRBD2. CDR3 length equals 15 residues. J was trimmed by 5 bases and V by 2 bases; bases with no gene match: 9. Germline lookup yields CDR1 GTSNPN and CDR2 SVGIG (reference sequence). The CDR3 here is CAWSLESGRYETQYF. The CDR3 DNA reads as TGTGCCTGGAGTCTCGAGAGCGGGAGGTACGAGACCCAGTACTTC.

The chain couples TRBV6-5 to TRBJ1-5; D is unclear. The CDR3 runs to 13 residues. Germline CDR1 MNHEY, CDR2 SVGAGI. V was shortened by 0 bases and J by 7 bases, with 7 bases between the two germline ends. The CDR3: CASSYSTGQPQHF. CDR3 bases: TGTGCCAGCAGTTACTCGACGGGGCAGCCCCAGCATTTT.

This clone was detected once. This chain links TRBV19 with TRBJ2-3, with 8 bases matching TRBD2. The V segment lost 3 bases and the J segment 2 bases; nucleotides outside the gene matches: 7. Germline loops: CDR1 LNHDA, CDR2 SQIVND (reference sequence). CDR3 length equals 16 residues. The CDR3 DNA sequence: TGTGCCAGTAGTATCGGCGCGGGAGGCCCCACAGATACGCAGTATTTT. The encoded protein is CASSIGAGGPTDTQYF.